The 25 T cell receptor beta chains in this list originate from one sample, sequenced in a study of shared clonotypes between healthy human individuals. Repertoires were generated with immunoSEQ multiplex PCR, while TCRdb's copy carries only in-frame clones and drops some. The repertoire holds fewer than 700,000 clones, with around 77% as singletons. The sequenced material came from PBMCs. These receptors all stem from a woman between 35 and 50 years old in good health. Some clones in this sample may be carry-over from other donors' samples.

The J gene is TRBJ2-7, the V gene TRBV12-5, with D perhaps TRBD1 or TRBD2 (6 bases each). Trimming shortened V by 7 bases and J by 0 bases, and 13 bases separated the two germline ends. The CDR3 extends over 14 amino acids. Germline values: CDR1 LGHNT, CDR2 FRNRAP. DNA of the CDR3: TGTGCTAGTGCCGTGGGGGGCGCCTCCTACGAGCAGTACTTC. The encoded protein is CASAVGGASYEQYF.

The chain employs TRBV19 and TRBJ2-7; D may match TRBD1 or TRBD2 (5 bases each). The CDR3 extends over 13 amino acids. The germline V gene encodes CDR1 LNHDA and CDR2 SQIVND (reference sequence). Deletions cut 5 bases from V and 2 bases from J, with 10 bases between. CDR3 loop: CASSPGAPYEQYF. As DNA, the CDR3 is TGTGCCAGTAGTCCCGGGGCCCCCTACGAGCAGTACTTC.

This clone was detected only a few times. This chain joins TRBV6-5 and TRBJ1-1; 11 bases match TRBD1. The junction had 2 bases not matched to a gene; V was cut back by 2 bases and J by 3 bases. Looked up from germline, CDR1 is MNHEY and CDR2 is SVGAGI. The CDR3 spans 15 residues. DNA for the CDR3: TGTGCCAGCAGTTACCTGGGACAGGGGGACACTGAAGCTTTCTTT. It codes for CASSYLGQGDTEAFF.

The gene calls are TRBV30 and TRBJ2-5; no reliable D call. The closer fit of TRBJ2-7 to the DNA end suggests the J call may be wrong. This CDR3 spans 12 amino acids. Germline V lookup: CDR1 GTSNPN, CDR2 SVGIG (reference sequence). CDR3 sequence reads: CAWSGLAYEQYF. Here the CDR3 DNA reads TGTGCCTGGAGTGGGCTGGCCTACGAGCAGTACTTC.

The rearrangement uses TRBV7-2 and TRBJ2-1; 9 bases line up with TRBD2. Germline trimming cut 5 bases from V and 9 bases from J; bases unmatched to any gene: 8. Germline CDR1 and CDR2: SGHTA and FQGNSA. The length of the CDR3 is 14 residues. This chain's CDR3 is CASSPGLALGEQFF. CDR3 coding DNA: TGTGCCAGCAGCCCGGGACTAGCCTTAGGTGAGCAGTTCTTC.

V is TRBV27 and J is TRBJ2-5; 8 positions agree with TRBD1. There are 14 residues in the CDR3. From germline, CDR1 is MNHEY and CDR2 SMNVEV (reference sequence). With 7 bases clipped from V and 5 bases from J, the junction kept 9 bases outside the gene matches. The CDR3: CASKTWTGYETQYF. The CDR3 DNA sequence: TGTGCCAGCAAAACCTGGACAGGGTATGAGACCCAGTACTTC.

The J gene is TRBJ2-2, the V gene TRBV10-3; D uncertain. The CDR3 totals 12 residues. V was shortened by 11 bases and J by 7 bases, with 14 bases between the two germline ends. CDR1 and CDR2 (germline): ENHRY, SYGVKD. The CDR3 protein is CALSSGGGELFF. CDR3 coding DNA: TGTGCCCTTTCGTCCGGCGGCGGGGAGCTGTTTTTT.

The gene calls are TRBV27 and TRBJ2-7; TRBD2 agrees at 9 bases. J gave up 6 bases and V 2 bases, and 5 bases lay outside the gene matches. The CDR3 loop spans 14 amino acids. Germline V gene data show CDR1 as MNHEY and CDR2 as SMNVEV (reference sequence). The CDR3 here is CASSLAGGFSEQYF. Here the CDR3 DNA reads TGTGCCAGCAGTTTAGCGGGAGGGTTTTCCGAGCAGTACTTC.

The rearrangement joins TRBV4-3 to TRBJ2-3, with D hard to call. This CDR3 has 18 amino acids. Germline V lookup: CDR1 LGHNA, CDR2 YSLEER. Trimming removed 0 bases from V and 5 bases from J, with 21 bases in between. In DNA form, the CDR3 reads TGCGCCAGCAGCCAAGATTTCGGAGACTCCAGTCTAGGAGATACGCAGTATTTT. Its translation: CASSQDFGDSSLGDTQYF.

The chain joins TRBV7-9 to TRBJ2-1; TRBD2 matches at 9 bases. Germline V gives CDR1 SEHNR, CDR2 FQNEAQ (reference sequence). V shed 1 base and J 9 bases; nucleotides not matched to a gene: 13. The CDR3 sequence is 17 residues long. CDR3 sequence: CASSLGGSGTSQGEQFF. The CDR3 bases are TGTGCCAGCAGCTTAGGGGGGTCCGGGACTAGCCAGGGTGAGCAGTTCTTC. Supplemented by reference TRBV7-9 and TRBJ2-1, the full variable domain reads DTGVSQNPRHKITKRGQNVTFRCDPISEHNRLYWYRQTLGQGPEFLTYFQNEAQLEKSRLLSDRFSAERPKGSFSTLEIQRTEQGDSAMYLCASSLGGSGTSQGEQFFGPGTRLTVL.

The chain has TRBV7-8 and TRBJ2-1; TRBD2 is a possible D gene (5 bases). This CDR3 has 15 amino acids. Germline values: CDR1 SGHVS, CDR2 FQNEAQ. The V end lost 4 bases, the J end lost 1 base, and 11 bases lay between the germline ends. The CDR3 DNA reads TGTGCCAGCAGCTCTATCGGGGTATCCTACAATGAGCAGTTCTTC. Protein product: CASSSIGVSYNEQFF.

As regards this clone: A much larger clone differs by one base, so this may be a read error. The chain is built from TRBV19 and TRBJ1-6; no clear D. Germline values: CDR1 LNHDA, CDR2 SQIVND (reference sequence). The CDR3 totals 16 residues. The V and J ends lost 4 bases and 6 bases respectively, with 16 bases between them. DNA for the CDR3: TGTGCCAGTAGTAGGCCGAAGAGGGAAAGTAATTCACCCCTCCACTTT. It encodes CASSRPKRESNSPLHF.

The chain employs TRBV28 and TRBJ1-2; TRBD1 might be the D (6 bases). The CDR3 has 12 amino acids. Trimming left V 6 bases short and J 13 bases short, with 18 bases between. The germline V gene encodes CDR1 MDHEN and CDR2 SYDVKM. CDR3 protein: CASRGSESGATF. In DNA, the CDR3 is TGTGCCAGCAGAGGTTCGGAGTCAGGGGCCACCTTC.

The chain joins TRBV11-2 to TRBJ1-1; perhaps TRBD1 as D (5 bases). Germline lookup yields CDR1 SGHAT and CDR2 FQNNGV. The CDR3 runs to 11 residues. The ends were cut back, 3 bases at V and 13 bases at J, with 12 bases in the middle. CDR3 region: CASSLGPWGFF. The CDR3 coding sequence is TGTGCCAGCAGCTTGGGACCATGGGGTTTCTTT.

The chain links TRBV9 to TRBJ2-2; the match to TRBD2 covers 9 bases. The germline gives CDR1 SGDLS, CDR2 YYNGEE. V lost 0 bases, J lost 5 bases, and 5 bases stayed unmatched. This CDR3 comprises 16 residues. The CDR3 reads CASSVGSSGITGELFF. The CDR3 bases are TGTGCCAGCAGCGTAGGTTCTAGCGGGATTACCGGGGAGCTGTTTTTT. The full variable domain, with the rest looked up from reference TRBV9 and TRBJ2-2, is DSGVTQTPKHLITATGQRVTLRCSPRSGDLSVYWYQQSLDQGLQFLIQYYNGEERAKGNILERFSAQQFPDLHSELNLSSLELGDSALYFCASSVGSSGITGELFFGEGSRLTVL.

A remark on this clone: The sample contains more than one DNA sequence encoding this CDR3. The CDR3 coding sequence is TGTGCCAGCAGACTAGCGGGAGGGCCCGAGCAGTACTTC. Amino acids: CASRLAGGPEQYF. The chain links TRBV28 to TRBJ2-7; 13 positions agree with TRBD2. The V and J ends lost 6 bases and 6 bases, in that order; junction bases with no gene match: 2. The CDR3 consists of 13 residues. The germline V gene has CDR1 MDHEN and CDR2 SYDVKM.

The table lists this clone with a few counts. The chain carries TRBV19 and TRBJ1-1; D remains ambiguous. The V end lost 3 bases, the J end lost 0 bases, and 8 bases lay between the germline ends. CDR3 length: 14 residues. Germline V gene data show CDR1 as LNHDA and CDR2 as SQIVND (reference sequence). The CDR3 DNA sequence: TGTGCCAGTAGTATCCCCGGGTTGAACACTGAAGCTTTCTTT. Residues: CASSIPGLNTEAFF. The full variable domain, with the rest looked up from reference TRBV19 and TRBJ1-1, is DGGITQSPKYLFRKEGQNVTLSCEQNLNHDAMYWYRQDPGQGLRLIYYSQIVNDFQKGDIAEGYSVSREKKESFPLTVTSAQKNPTAFYLCASSIPGLNTEAFFGQGTRLTVV.

In its sample, this clone was seen many times. The chain employs TRBV5-1 and TRBJ1-1; the D is unclear. This CDR3 contains 15 residues. The V gene lost 0 bases and the J gene lost 5 bases, with 14 bases spanning the gap. Germline CDR1 is SGHRS and CDR2 is YFSETQ. In nucleotides, the CDR3 is TGCGCCAGCAGCTTGGGGGCAGCCGAGGATACTGAAGCTTTCTTT. As protein: CASSLGAAEDTEAFF.

The CDR3 coding sequence is TGTGCCAGCAGTGCCGACAGGGGACATAATGAAAAACTGTTTTTT. It codes for CASSADRGHNEKLFF. The chain recombines TRBV2 with TRBJ1-4, with 8 bases matching TRBD1. This CDR3 comprises 15 residues. After removal of 4 bases from V and 4 bases from J, the junction contained 5 bases not matched to a gene. The germline V gene has CDR1 SNHLY and CDR2 FYNNEI.

A few counts support this clone. The CDR3 sequence is CASSLLGTGRLNTEAFF. The DNA of the CDR3 is TGTGCCAGCAGTCTCCTCGGGACGGGGAGACTCAACACTGAAGCTTTCTTT. This chain connects TRBV28 to TRBJ1-1; D possibly corresponds to TRBD1 (5 bases). From germline, CDR1 is MDHEN and CDR2 SYDVKM. Trimming stripped 5 bases from V and 2 bases from J, with 21 bases between. The CDR3 is 17 residues long.

The gene calls are TRBV5-1 and TRBJ2-5; perhaps TRBD2 as D (6 bases). Germline V CDR1 and CDR2: SGHRS, YFSETQ. V was clipped by 1 base and J by 3 bases, with 16 bases between them. The CDR3 loop spans 16 amino acids. The CDR3: CASSLFPGRREETQYF. CDR3 DNA: TGCGCCAGCAGCTTGTTTCCCGGGAGAAGGGAAGAGACCCAGTACTTC.

The CDR3 coding sequence is TGTGCCAGCAGTGAAGCGAGAGGCACTGAAGCTTTCTTT. Protein sequence: CASSEARGTEAFF. This chain connects TRBV2 to TRBJ1-1; D uncertain. The CDR3 is 13 residues long. V shed 0 bases and J shed 4 bases, with 6 bases lying between them. Germline-derived CDR1 and CDR2 are SNHLY and FYNNEI.

The J gene is TRBJ2-7, the V gene TRBV7-2; the D is unclear. Germline V gene sequence: CDR1 SGHTA, CDR2 FQGNSA. This CDR3 spans 13 amino acids. The germline V and J ends were trimmed by 2 bases and 3 bases, with 8 bases remaining between them. This CDR3 reads CASSLRAHYEQYF. For the CDR3, the DNA is TGTGCCAGCAGCTTACGAGCTCACTACGAGCAGTACTTC.

V usage is TRBV28 and J usage is TRBJ2-3, with TRBD2 matching over 13 bases. J lost 2 bases, V lost 7 bases, and 6 bases had no gene match. Germline assignment: CDR1 MDHEN and CDR2 SYDVKM. This CDR3 contains 16 residues. CDR3 amino acids: CASKTSGRPDTDTQYF. CDR3 sequence (DNA): TGTGCCAGCAAGACTAGCGGGAGGCCCGACACAGATACGCAGTATTTT.

V gene TRBV29-1 combines with J gene TRBJ2-3; a weak D match, TRBD2 (5 bases). Germline V gene lookup returns CDR1 SQVTM and CDR2 ANQGSEA. The CDR3 consists of 14 residues. V gave up 6 bases and J gave up 0 bases, with 13 bases separating them. The CDR3: CSVNAGGSTDTQYF. Written as DNA, the CDR3 is TGCAGCGTCAACGCTGGCGGGAGCACAGATACGCAGTATTTT.